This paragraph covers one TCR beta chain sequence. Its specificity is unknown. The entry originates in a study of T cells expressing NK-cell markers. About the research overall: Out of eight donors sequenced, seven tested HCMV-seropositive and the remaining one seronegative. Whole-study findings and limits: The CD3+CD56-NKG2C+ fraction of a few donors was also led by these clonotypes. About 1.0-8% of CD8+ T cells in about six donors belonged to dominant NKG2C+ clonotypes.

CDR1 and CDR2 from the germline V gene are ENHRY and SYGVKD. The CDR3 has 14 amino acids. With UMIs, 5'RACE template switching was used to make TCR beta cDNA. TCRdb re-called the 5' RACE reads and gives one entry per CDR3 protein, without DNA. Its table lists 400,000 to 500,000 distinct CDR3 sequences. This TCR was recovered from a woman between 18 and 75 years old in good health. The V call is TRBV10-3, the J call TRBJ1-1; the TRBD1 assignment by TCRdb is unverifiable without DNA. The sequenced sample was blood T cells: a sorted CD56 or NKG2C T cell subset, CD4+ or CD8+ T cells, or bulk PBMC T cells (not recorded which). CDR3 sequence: CAISVGQGATEAFF.